These 17 T cell receptor beta chains originate from one sample sequenced in a study of blood T cell repertoires in COVID-19. TCRdb keeps only in-frame clones here, not all; method: immunoSEQ multiplex PCR. The sample consists of about 140,000 clones, under 90% of them appearing once. The material sequenced was PBMCs or T cells enriched from blood (not recorded which). Receptors were obtained from a woman aged 18-30 years who had been exposed to COVID-19.

CDR3 amino acids: CASISEESGIRWQYF. As DNA, the CDR3 is TGTGCCAGCATCTCAGAGGAATCAGGGATAAGATGGCAGTACTTC. The J gene is TRBJ2-7, the V gene TRBV28; the D gene is possibly TRBD1 (5 bases). The CDR3 has 15 residues. The ends were cut back, 7 bases at V and 9 bases at J, with 25 bases in the middle. Per the germline V gene, CDR1 is MDHEN and CDR2 is SYDVKM.

This clone was counted a few times. This chain joins TRBV4-2 and TRBJ2-3; 13 bases line up with TRBD2. With 0 bases clipped from V and 4 bases from J, the junction kept 1 base outside the gene matches. This CDR3 is 16 amino acids long. Germline loops: CDR1 LGHNA, CDR2 YNFKEQ. The CDR3 protein is CASSQDGLAGADTQYF. The CDR3 DNA is TGTGCCAGCAGCCAAGATGGACTAGCGGGAGCAGATACGCAGTATTTT.

The genes are TRBV27 and TRBJ2-7, with TRBD1 matching 7 bases. V was clipped by 2 bases and J by 2 bases; unmatched bases: 6. Germline V CDR1 and CDR2: MNHEY, SMNVEV (reference sequence). The CDR3 runs to 15 residues. In nucleotides, the CDR3 is TGTGCCAGCAGTTTAGGGACAGCCGTTACCTACGAGCAGTACTTC. It specifies CASSLGTAVTYEQYF.

This clone was detected only a few times. The J gene is TRBJ2-1, the V gene TRBV10-3; D is unresolved. Trimming stripped 6 bases from V and 8 bases from J, with 14 bases between. The germline CDR1 and CDR2 sequences are ENHRY and SYGVKD. This CDR3 region has 13 residues. The CDR3 region is CAIRTLVADEQFF. The CDR3 coding sequence is TGTGCCATCAGGACTTTGGTAGCCGATGAGCAGTTCTTC.

This clone was detected only once. This chain links TRBV7-8 with TRBJ1-2; D gene uncertain. Per germline, CDR1 SGHVS and CDR2 FQNEAQ. This CDR3 has 11 amino acids. Deletions cut 4 bases from V and 8 bases from J, with 8 bases between. This chain's CDR3 is CASSSRGGYTF. The CDR3 DNA follows: TGTGCCAGCAGCTCTCGGGGAGGCTACACCTTC.

The chain recombines TRBV7-9 with TRBJ1-2; maybe TRBD1 (5 bases). The length of the CDR3 is 12 residues. The V gene's germline CDR1 is SEHNR and CDR2 FQNEAQ (reference sequence). With 1 base removed from V and 14 bases from J, the gap between germline ends came to 14 bases. The CDR3, as DNA: TGTGCCAGCAGCTTAGAAGGCAGGGTGTGGACCTTC. Its translation: CASSLEGRVWTF.

Note on this clone: This same CDR3 is encoded by further DNA sequences in the sample. The rearrangement uses TRBV20-1 and TRBJ2-7; TRBD1 might be the D (6 bases). The CDR3 loop spans 11 amino acids. The germline V and J ends were trimmed by 6 bases and 4 bases, with 10 bases remaining between them. Germline V gives CDR1 DFQATT, CDR2 SNEGSKA (reference sequence). CDR3 nucleotide sequence: TGCAGTGCCGCGGACAGTTACGAGCAGTACTTC. It codes for CSAADSYEQYF.

This chain connects TRBV11-2 to TRBJ2-5; 8 positions match TRBD1. The CDR3 length is 11 residues. V lost 5 bases to trimming and J lost 11 bases; unmatched junction nucleotides: 4. Germline CDR1 is SGHAT and CDR2 is FQNNGV. The CDR3 loop reads CASSPDRGQYF. The CDR3 nucleotides read TGTGCCAGCAGCCCCGACAGGGGACAGTACTTC.

As to this clone: The sample holds other DNA sequences that translate to the same CDR3. The chain carries TRBV28 and TRBJ2-7; 8 nucleotides agree with TRBD1. Germline-derived CDR1 and CDR2 are MDHEN and SYDVKM. Trimming at V came to 6 bases and at J to 4 bases, leaving 8 bases not matched to a gene. This CDR3 contains 14 residues. In nucleotides, the CDR3 is TGTGCCAGCAGCCTCTCAGGGGGCGCGTACGAGCAGTACTTC. Translation gives CASSLSGGAYEQYF.

In nucleotides, the CDR3 is TGTGCCAGCTCCCCCCGTAGAGCTACTAGTGAGCAGTTCTTC. Protein product: CASSPRRATSEQFF. V and J are TRBV18 and TRBJ2-1; perhaps TRBD2 as D (5 bases). Per the germline V gene, CDR1 is KGHSH and CDR2 is LQKENI. The CDR3 sequence is 14 residues long. The V end was cut by 6 bases, the J end by 9 bases, with 18 bases between. Complete variable domain (other parts from reference TRBV18 and TRBJ2-1): NAGVMQNPRHLVRRRGQEARLRCSPMKGHSHVYWYRQLPEEGLKFMVYLQKENIIDESGMPKERFSAEFPKEGPSILRIQQVVRGDSAAYFCASSPRRATSEQFFGPGTRLTVL.

The V gene is TRBV12-5, the J gene TRBJ1-4; D is unclear. The CDR3 runs to 17 residues. CDR1 is LGHNT and CDR2 is FRNRAP in the germline V gene. The V end was cut by 0 bases, the J end by 2 bases, with 13 bases between. In DNA form, the CDR3 reads TGTGCTAGTGGTTTGGTACCTCCAAGGAGGACTAATGAAAAACTGTTTTTT. Its protein is CASGLVPPRRTNEKLFF.

This chain joins TRBV24-1 and TRBJ1-1; D remains ambiguous. V lost 2 bases and J lost 5, with 14 bases in between. CDR1 is KGHDR, CDR2 SFDVKD, per germline. This CDR3 region has 15 residues. The CDR3 is CATSDSGKEITEAFF. Here the CDR3 DNA reads TGTGCCACCAGTGATTCCGGGAAGGAAATAACTGAAGCTTTCTTT.

The chain links TRBV14 to TRBJ2-5, with 7 bases identical to TRBD2. Germline CDR1 is SGHDN and CDR2 is FVKESK. There are 11 residues in the CDR3. The V and J ends lost 8 bases and 6 bases, in that order; junction bases with no gene match: 3. As DNA, the CDR3 is TGTGCCAGCGGAGCGGGGAAGACCCAGTACTTC. Residues: CASGAGKTQYF.

The chain couples TRBV4-2 to TRBJ1-3, with D possibly TRBD1 on 5 matching bases. This CDR3 is 16 amino acids long. Germline loops: CDR1 LGHNA, CDR2 YNFKEQ. The V and J ends lost 1 base and 3 bases respectively, with 13 bases between them. This chain's CDR3 is CASSQAWRGNGNTIYF. The DNA of the CDR3 is TGTGCCAGCAGCCAAGCCTGGAGGGGCAATGGAAACACCATATATTTT.

This chain links TRBV3-1 (or the pseudogene TRBV3-2) with TRBJ2-7, with D maybe TRBD1 (5 bases). There are 13 residues in the CDR3. Germline CDR1 is LGHDT and CDR2 is YNNKEL (reference sequence). Trimming shortened V by 0 bases and J by 11 bases, and 14 bases separated the two germline ends. Here the CDR3 reads CASSQDGARGKYF. The CDR3, as DNA: TGTGCCAGCAGCCAAGATGGGGCACGCGGCAAGTACTTC.

The rearrangement joins TRBV7-8 to TRBJ1-6; D is undetermined. Per the germline V gene, CDR1 is SGHVS and CDR2 is FQNEAQ. The CDR3 sequence is 13 residues long. The V gene lost 3 bases and the J gene lost 7 bases, with 7 bases spanning the gap. CDR3 sequence reads: CASSFSGNSPLHF. CDR3 DNA: TGTGCCAGCAGCTTCTCAGGAAATTCACCCCTCCACTTT.

CDR3 coding DNA: TGTGCCAGCAGCTATGAAAGCGGGCGCACAGATACGCAGTATTTT. Translation: CASSYESGRTDTQYF. The chain uses TRBV7-6 and TRBJ2-3, with a possible D match to TRBD2 (6 bases). CDR3 size: 15 residues. The V and J ends lost 4 bases and 1 base respectively, with 12 bases between them. Germline values: CDR1 SGHVS, CDR2 FNYEAQ.